A selection of T cell receptor beta chains follows, all from one sample in a study of T-cell memory formation after mild COVID-19. Each CDR3 protein is one row after TCRdb ran MiXCR on the 5' RACE reads. In the table there are 300,000 to 400,000 distinct CDR3 sequences, over 20% of which are singletons. What was sequenced was PBMCs or a T cell subset sorted from them (not recorded which). The source of these receptors is an adult woman who had mild COVID-19 (a few samples of this study predate the infection). Cell type and time point are not known. CDR3s include the opening cysteine and the closing phenylalanine or tryptophan. The D gene is left open where the match is weak. Clone size is given for some rows only: seen once, a few or many times, or a class if the clone is expanded.

V gene	J gene	CDR3 length	clone size	D gene	CDR3 DNA	CDR3 protein
TRBV27	TRBJ1-1	15	NA	TRBD1	TGTGCCAGCAGTTTATTGTGGAGGGACAGGGGGAGAGCTTTCTTT	CASSLLWRDRGRAFF
TRBV4-3	TRBJ1-1	13	few	NA	TGCGCCAGCAGCCAGGGACACCTCTCGGGAGCTTTCTTT	CASSQGHLSGAFF
TRBV29-1	TRBJ2-2	15	NA	TRBD1	TGCAGCGTTGCGCCGGGACAGGGCAGCACCGGGGAGCTGTTTTTT	CSVAPGQGSTGELFF
TRBV7-8	TRBJ2-2	16	NA	NA	TGTGCCAGCAGCTTAGTGGGGGGTCGTGGTACCGGGGAGCTGTTTTTT	CASSLVGGRGTGELFF
TRBV12-3/TRBV12-4	TRBJ2-5	14	NA	NA	TGTGCCAGCAGCTCCTGGGGCCCCGAGGAGACCCAGTACTTC	CASSSWGPEETQYF
TRBV20-1	TRBJ1-1	13	NA	NA	TGCAGTGCTTATGAGAGAGGGGCTCGAGAAGCTTTCTTT	CSAYERGAREAFF
TRBV24-1	TRBJ2-2	12	many	NA	TGTGCCACCAGGAGAAACACCGGGGAGCTGTTTTTT	CATRRNTGELFF
TRBV5-1	TRBJ2-7	15	NA	NA	TGCGCCAGCAGCTTGCTTCCCGGGACGGCCTACGAGCAGTACTTC	CASSLLPGTAYEQYF
TRBV27	TRBJ1-2	13	NA	TRBD1	TGTGCCAGCAGTTACGGGACAGGGTATAGCTACACCTTC	CASSYGTGYSYTF
TRBV4-1	TRBJ1-3	16	NA	TRBD1	TGCGCCAGCAGCGCCCAGGGGGATCCTTACCGAAACACCATATATTTT	CASSAQGDPYRNTIYF
TRBV10-3	TRBJ2-4	15	few	TRBD2	TGTGCCATCAGCCCCTTAGGCCCGGGAGGAAACATTCAGTACTTC	CAISPLGPGGNIQYF
TRBV12-3/TRBV12-4	TRBJ2-1	15	few	NA	TGTGCCAGCAGTTTAGCGGGGGGGCTTGGGTATGAGCAGTTCTTC	CASSLAGGLGYEQFF
TRBV25-1	TRBJ2-1	14	few	NA	TGTGCCAGCAGTGAATATTACAGCGACAATGAGCAGTTCTTC	CASSEYYSDNEQFF
TRBV20-1	TRBJ2-1	17	NA	TRBD2	TGCAGTGCTCGGACTAGCGGGAGGGATTCGGGTACGAATGAGCAGTTCTTC	CSARTSGRDSGTNEQFF
TRBV7-9	TRBJ2-3	17	few	TRBD2	TGTGCCAGCAGCTACCAGATGGGACTAGACGGCACAGATACGCAGTATTTT	CASSYQMGLDGTDTQYF
TRBV12-3/TRBV12-4	TRBJ2-4	15	few	TRBD1	TGTGCCAGCAGTCAGGGGGCGGGGATCAAAAACATTCAGTACTTC	CASSQGAGIKNIQYF
TRBV5-1	TRBJ2-3	15	NA	NA	TGCGCCAGCAGCACCGGGCCCTCGGGGCCAGATACGCAGTATTTT	CASSTGPSGPDTQYF
TRBV7-9	TRBJ2-7	14	NA	NA	TGTGCCAGCAGCTACCCAGGTTTGTCCTACGAGCAGTACTTC	CASSYPGLSYEQYF
TRBV7-9	TRBJ1-1	17	few	TRBD1	TGTGCCAGCAGCTCAGGACAGGTTAGTGCCGCAGGGACTGAAGCTTTCTTT	CASSSGQVSAAGTEAFF
TRBV21-1	TRBJ1-5	14	NA	NA	TGTGCCAGCAGCAAAGCGCTCGGCGGCCGACCCCAGCATTTT	CASSKALGGRPQHF
TRBV24-1	TRBJ1-1	14	few	NA	TGTGCCACCAGTGATGCTCAGAGGAACACTGAAGCTTTCTTT	CATSDAQRNTEAFF
TRBV11-3	TRBJ2-3	16	NA	NA	TGTGCCAGCAGCTGGGGGGGACAGGTCGTGACAGATACGCAGTATTTT	CASSWGGQVVTDTQYF
TRBV9	TRBJ1-3	17	few	TRBD1	TGTGCCAGCAGCGTCTCCGGGACAGCCAACTCTGGAAACACCATATATTTT	CASSVSGTANSGNTIYF
TRBV20-1	TRBJ2-1	19	NA	TRBD2	TGCAGTGCTAGGCGAAAGACTAGCGGGGGCTCCGTACTATACAATGAGCAGTTCTTC	CSARRKTSGGSVLYNEQFF
TRBV18	TRBJ1-2	13	NA	TRBD1	TGTGCCAGCTCACCGGGACAGCTCTATGGCTACACCTTC	CASSPGQLYGYTF
TRBV5-1	TRBJ2-3	17	few	TRBD1	TGCGCCAGCAGCGCCCAGACAGGGGTCTTTACAACTGATACGCAGTATTTT	CASSAQTGVFTTDTQYF
TRBV6-2/TRBV6-3	TRBJ2-1	14	few	NA	TGTGCCAGCAGCCAGGGCCTATACATCGATGAGCAGTTCTTC	CASSQGLYIDEQFF
TRBV4-2	TRBJ2-5	17	NA	NA	TGTGCCAGCAGCCAAGGTGTGAGGGCTGGCAGCCAAGAGACCCAGTACTTC	CASSQGVRAGSQETQYF
TRBV12-3/TRBV12-4	TRBJ2-7	18	NA	TRBD2	TGTGCCAGCAGTTCCACGGGACTAGCGGGAGGGCCAATAAACGAGCAGTACTTC	CASSSTGLAGGPINEQYF
TRBV27	TRBJ2-1	16	NA	TRBD1	TGTGCCAGCAGCCGAGCCCGGACAGGGGGCATCAATGAGCAGTTCTTC	CASSRARTGGINEQFF
TRBV11-2	TRBJ2-5	15	few	TRBD1	TGTGCCAGCAGCCCGTTACAGGGGCGAATAGAGACCCAGTACTTC	CASSPLQGRIETQYF
TRBV12-3/TRBV12-4	TRBJ2-1	17	few	NA	TGTGCCAGCAGTTTTTGGGGGGGCGGTGGACGGACCAATGAGCAGTTCTTC	CASSFWGGGGRTNEQFF
TRBV12-3/TRBV12-4	TRBJ2-2	15	NA	NA	TGTGCCAGCAGTTTGTCCCGTAGGGCCACCGGGGAGCTGTTTTTT	CASSLSRRATGELFF
TRBV5-1	TRBJ2-5	13	NA	NA	TGCGCCAGCAGATCACGGCAGCAAGAGACCCAGTACTTC	CASRSRQQETQYF
TRBV5-6	TRBJ2-1	12	few	TRBD2	TGTGCCAGCAGCCAGGGACTATCTGAGCAGTTCTTC	CASSQGLSEQFF
TRBV6-5	TRBJ2-1	15	few	NA	TGTGCCAGCACCAACCCCCGCACCCTGGCGGGTGAGCAGTTCTTC	CASTNPRTLAGEQFF
TRBV20-1	TRBJ2-5	17	NA	NA	TGCAGTGCTAGAGTCTATAGGTCGGCAGGGGTCCAAGAGACCCAGTACTTC	CSARVYRSAGVQETQYF
TRBV29-1	TRBJ2-7	11	few	TRBD2	TGCAGCGTTGGCCAACGGGGGGAACAGTACTTC	CSVGQRGEQYF
TRBV20-1	TRBJ2-7	15	few	TRBD1	TGCAGTGCTAGATCCCGGGACAGGGGTTCCTACGAGCAGTACTTC	CSARSRDRGSYEQYF
TRBV5-1	TRBJ1-1	14	NA	NA	TGCGCCAGCAGCTTGGTCCCGGGGAGCGCTGAAGCTTTCTTT	CASSLVPGSAEAFF
TRBV4-3	TRBJ2-1	17	few	NA	TGCGCCAGCAGCCAAGATATAGAGGGAAGCTCCTACAATGAGCAGTTCTTC	CASSQDIEGSSYNEQFF